This T cell receptor (beta chain) was captured in a study of blood T cell repertoires in COVID-19. Deletions cut 0 bases from V and 4 bases from J, with 13 bases between. The CDR3 spans 15 residues. The germline gives CDR1 GTSNPN, CDR2 SVGIG (reference sequence). Libraries were prepared by immunoSEQ multiplex PCR; TCRdb keeps only in-frame clonotypes and omits some of them. The top ten clones hold 5.5% to 8% of a sample with fewer than 300,000 clones, 90% of them seen once. The sequence was collected from a woman aged 45-60 years with COVID-19, enrolled during active disease. This sequence joins TRBV30 and TRBJ1-5; D remains unclear. Sequenced material: peripheral blood. CDR3 bases: TGTGCCTGGAGTGTACTAGGGTTCGGAAATCAGCCCCAGCATTTT. Translation: CAWSVLGFGNQPQHF. Full variable domain (outside the CDR3, taken from reference TRBV30 and TRBJ1-5): SQTIHQWPATLVQPVGSPLSLECTVEGTSNPNLYWYRQAAGRGLQLLFYSVGIGQISSEVPQNLSASRPQDRQFILSSKKLLLSDSGFYLCAWSVLGFGNQPQHFGDGTRLSIL.